The sequence of this T cell receptor (beta chain) was determined in a study of T-cell reconstitution after alpha-beta-depleted transplantation in children. The junction had 6 bases not matched to a gene; V was cut back by 8 bases and J by 6 bases. The CDR3 has 12 residues. CDR1 and CDR2 (germline): SGHRS, YFSETQ. Unique molecular identifiers were used in preparing the TCRbeta library. TCRdb used MiXCR to reprocess the PCR reads, holding one entry per CDR3 protein. The table shows about 830,000 distinct CDR3 sequences, with 15% to 20% occurring only once. The rearrangement uses TRBV5-1 and TRBJ2-5, with 8 nucleotides matching TRBD1. The TCR was taken from a male patient younger than 18 who had a stem cell transplant for acute lymphoblastic leukemia, so the T cells may come from the graft donor. The sample in question was PBMCs, mostly from graft donor cells, obtained 360 days after TCRalphabeta/CD19-depleted stem cell transplant. This chain's CDR3 is CASSGQGQTQYF. The CDR3 coding sequence is TGCGCCAGTTCCGGACAGGGACAGACCCAGTACTTC.